This passage covers 32 T cell receptor beta chains from one sample sequenced in a study of cytomegalovirus exposure and HLA in healthy donors. TCRdb's copy holds only in-frame clones and misses some; the assay was immunoSEQ multiplex PCR. The sample yields around 130,000 clones, over 85% seen once. The sequenced material came from PBMCs. All receptors derive from a man aged 25-45 years in good health and CMV-seronegative.

The chain carries TRBV28 and TRBJ2-4, with D possibly matching TRBD1 (5 bases). This CDR3 is built from 13 residues. Trimming pared 8 bases from V and 7 bases from J, leaving 15 bases between. CDR1 is MDHEN, CDR2 SYDVKM, per germline. The CDR3 coding sequence is TGTGCCAGCGGGAACCCGGCAGGGAACATTCAGTACTTC. Its translation: CASGNPAGNIQYF. Variable domain in full (rest from reference TRBV28 and TRBJ2-4): DVKVTQSSRYLVKRTGEKVFLECVQDMDHENMFWYRQDPGLGLRLIYFSYDVKMKEKGDIPEGYSVSREKKERFSLILESASTNQTSMYLCASGNPAGNIQYFGAGTRLSVL.

The chain couples TRBV10-2 to TRBJ1-2; D might be TRBD1 (5 bases). V lost 0 bases and J lost 8, with 19 bases in between. The CDR3 extends over 16 amino acids. In germline, CDR1 is WSHSY, CDR2 SAAADI. CDR3 bases: TGCGCCAGCAGTGAGTCGACTCCTATTACGGGGGTCGGCTACACCTTC. Translated: CASSESTPITGVGYTF.

The genes are TRBV5-6 and TRBJ1-1, with 7 positions matching TRBD1. Germline trimming cut 5 bases from V and 2 bases from J; bases unmatched to any gene: 12. The CDR3 extends over 16 amino acids. Germline assignment: CDR1 SGHDT and CDR2 YYEEEE. The CDR3 DNA follows: TGTGCCAGCAGTGCGACCCCGGACAGGCCAAACACTGAAGCTTTCTTT. Protein: CASSATPDRPNTEAFF.

J is TRBJ1-2 and V is TRBV5-6, with D possibly matching TRBD1 (5 bases). Deletions cut 0 bases from V and 4 bases from J, with 10 bases between. Per germline, CDR1 SGHDT and CDR2 YYEEEE. CDR3 size: 14 residues. CDR3 DNA: TGTGCCAGCAGCTTGGAGGGGAGGGTCTATGGCTACACCTTC. It yields the protein CASSLEGRVYGYTF.

This clone was seen a few times. The rearrangement uses TRBV5-4 and TRBJ2-7; 7 bases agree with TRBD1. This CDR3 has 14 amino acids. Germline loops: CDR1 SGHNT, CDR2 YYREEE (reference sequence). With V trimmed by 3 bases and J by 1 base, 4 bases remained unmatched. CDR3 loop: CASSSSGGSYEQYF. The CDR3 DNA follows: TGTGCCAGCAGCTCTTCAGGGGGATCCTACGAGCAGTACTTC.

The chain joins TRBV28 to TRBJ1-6; D gene uncertain. The V end was cut by 4 bases, the J end by 1 base, with 11 bases between. CDR3 length: 16 amino acids. The germline CDR1 and CDR2 sequences are MDHEN and SYDVKM. The CDR3 region has the DNA TGTGCCAGCAGTTACACCAGGATATCCTATAATTCACCCCTCCACTTT. Protein: CASSYTRISYNSPLHF.

DNA for the CDR3: TGTGCCAGCTCACGCGACATACAGGGCGAAGCTTTCTTT. Translating gives CASSRDIQGEAFF. The rearrangement uses TRBV18 and TRBJ1-1; D perhaps matches TRBD1 (6 bases). The CDR3 is 13 amino acids. Germline V gene sequence: CDR1 KGHSH, CDR2 LQKENI. Deletions cut 4 bases from V and 8 bases from J, with 14 bases between.

The CDR3 DNA sequence: TGTGCCAGCAGTCCACTACTCGGGGGCTACGAGCAGTACTTC. It encodes CASSPLLGGYEQYF. The chain combines TRBV6-5 with TRBJ2-7; TRBD2 is a possible D gene (6 bases). Trimming took off 5 bases at V and 3 bases at J, with 14 bases between the two ends. This CDR3 region has 14 residues. Germline V CDR1 and CDR2: MNHEY, SVGAGI.

Here the CDR3 reads CASSSPEETQYF. In nucleotides, the CDR3 is TGTGCCAGCAGCTCCCCGGAAGAGACCCAGTACTTC. V is TRBV7-2 and J is TRBJ2-5; no definite D call. Germline CDR1 is SGHTA and CDR2 is FQGNSA. The CDR3 has 12 amino acids. V was shortened by 4 bases and J by 3 bases, with 6 bases between the two germline ends.

This rearrangement joins TRBV27 to TRBJ2-3; 9 nucleotides align to TRBD2. The CDR3 is 15 amino acids. Unmatched junction bases numbered 1, after V lost 2 bases and J lost 1 base. Germline lookup yields CDR1 MNHEY and CDR2 SMNVEV (reference sequence). The CDR3 DNA reads TGTGCCAGCAGTTTACAGCGGGGGGGCACAGATACGCAGTATTTT. Translating gives CASSLQRGGTDTQYF.

The V and J genes are TRBV10-3 and TRBJ2-7, with TRBD2 as a possible D gene (5 bases). CDR3 length: 15 amino acids. CDR1 and CDR2 from the germline V gene are ENHRY and SYGVKD. Trimming removed 6 bases at V and 3 bases at J, with 18 bases between. CDR3 coding DNA: TGTGCCATCAGAGCAGCCAACGGTCGGGGCTACGAGCAGTACTTC. Amino acids: CAIRAANGRGYEQYF.

The rearrangement links TRBV18 to TRBJ2-1, with 8 positions matching TRBD2. There are 12 residues in the CDR3. V lost 3 bases and J lost 9; bases outside the gene matches: 1. Germline-derived CDR1 and CDR2 are KGHSH and LQKENI. CDR3 loop: CASSPGGGEQFF. In DNA form, the CDR3 reads TGTGCCAGCTCACCCGGGGGGGGTGAGCAGTTCTTC.

The chain uses TRBV5-1 and TRBJ2-2, with D possibly being TRBD1 (5 bases). The germline gives CDR1 SGHRS, CDR2 YFSETQ. This CDR3 has 15 amino acids. V was cut by 0 bases and J by 0 bases, with 6 bases left in between. The CDR3 DNA follows: TGCGCCAGCAGCTTGGCGACAGCGAACACCGGGGAGCTGTTTTTT. This gives the protein CASSLATANTGELFF.

This clone showed up just once. The V call is TRBV5-1, the J call TRBJ1-2; perhaps TRBD1 as D (6 bases). The CDR3 spans 17 residues. CDR1 is SGHRS, CDR2 YFSETQ, per germline. V was clipped by 0 bases and J by 6 bases, with 21 bases between them. The CDR3 is CASSLGVTGLTANGYTF. CDR3 coding DNA: TGCGCCAGCAGCTTGGGGGTAACAGGGCTGACGGCCAATGGCTACACCTTC.

J is TRBJ2-5 and V is TRBV29-1; 9 bases line up with TRBD1. This CDR3 has 13 amino acids. After removal of 6 bases from V and 2 bases from J, the junction contained 4 bases not matched to a gene. Germline-derived CDR1 and CDR2 are SQVTM and ANQGSEA. DNA for the CDR3: TGCAGCGTGGGGACAGGGATACAAGAGACCCAGTACTTC. This translates into CSVGTGIQETQYF.

This clone was found once. This chain connects TRBV28 to TRBJ1-1; TRBD1 matches at 8 bases. Germline CDR1 MDHEN, CDR2 SYDVKM. There are 15 residues in the CDR3. Trimming cost V 4 bases and J 2 bases; bases outside gene matches: 6. In DNA, the CDR3 is TGTGCCAGCAGTTCCGGCGGACAGGGTAACACTGAAGCTTTCTTT. This encodes CASSSGGQGNTEAFF.

The chain recombines TRBV5-1 with TRBJ2-7; 8 bases match TRBD1. This CDR3 has 12 residues. Germline V gives CDR1 SGHRS, CDR2 YFSETQ. The trim removed 4 bases at V and 5 bases at J, leaving 2 bases unmatched. The CDR3 protein is CASSTGGNEQYF. For the CDR3, the DNA is TGCGCCAGCAGCACAGGGGGAAACGAGCAGTACTTC.

The rearrangement links TRBV2 to TRBJ2-7; D not resolved. This CDR3 spans 11 amino acids. V was cut by 3 bases and J by 6 bases, with 6 bases left in between. Germline V lookup: CDR1 SNHLY, CDR2 FYNNEI. The CDR3 bases are TGTGCCAGCAGTGACGAGATCGAGCAGTACTTC. It encodes CASSDEIEQYF.

The chain uses TRBV5-1 and TRBJ2-1; unclear D gene. The germline gives CDR1 SGHRS, CDR2 YFSETQ. The ends were cut back, 4 bases at V and 0 bases at J, with 11 bases in the middle. The CDR3 length is 15 residues. Written as DNA, the CDR3 is TGCGCCAGCAGCGACGGCGGTACCTCCTACAATGAGCAGTTCTTC. As protein: CASSDGGTSYNEQFF.

The gene calls are TRBV4-3 and TRBJ1-1; unclear D gene. This CDR3 contains 14 residues. The ends were cut back, 4 bases at V and 6 bases at J, with 15 bases in the middle. From germline, CDR1 is LGHNA and CDR2 YSLEER. The CDR3: CASSPWASLAEAFF. DNA of the CDR3: TGCGCCAGCAGCCCGTGGGCCAGTCTGGCTGAAGCTTTCTTT.

This clone was recorded only once. This chain uses TRBV18 with TRBJ1-6; tentative D call: TRBD1 (5 bases). Germline V gene data show CDR1 as KGHSH and CDR2 as LQKENI. The CDR3 sequence is 15 residues long. V dropped 6 bases and J dropped 0 bases, with 9 bases sitting between them. CDR3 bases: TGTGCCAGCTCGGGGCCCTCCTCCTATAATTCACCCCTCCACTTT. Protein: CASSGPSSYNSPLHF.

The chain recombines TRBV6-1 with TRBJ1-5; 7 nucleotides line up with TRBD1. Germline V gene data show CDR1 as MNHNS and CDR2 as SASEGT. With V trimmed by 6 bases and J by 6 bases, 8 bases remained unmatched. The CDR3 is made up of 14 amino acids. The CDR3 DNA reads TGTGCCAGCAGCATGCGGGACAGTGCTCAGCCCCAGCATTTT. Amino acid sequence: CASSMRDSAQPQHF.

As regards this clone: The junction and the germline gene differ at one end; a read error may be behind it. The J gene is TRBJ2-2, the V gene TRBV19; 9 bases are shared with TRBD1. Germline V gene lookup returns CDR1 LNHDA and CDR2 SQIVND (reference sequence). This CDR3 contains 20 residues. The CDR3 coding sequence is TGTGCCAGTAACGGGGGGACCCTTGGGACAGGGATAAAGAACGCCGGGGAGCTGTTTTTT. It specifies CASNGGTLGTGIKNAGELFF. Drawing the rest from reference TRBV19 and TRBJ2-2, the complete variable domain is DGGITQSPKYLFRKEGQNVTLSCEQNLNHDAMYWYRQDPGQGLRLIYYSQIVNDFQKGDIAEGYSVSREKKESFPLTVTSAQKNPTAFYLCASNGGTLGTGIKNAGELFFGEGSRLTVL.

Only one count was recorded for this clone. CDR3 DNA sequence: TGTGCCAGCAGCTTTAACGGTGGCTATGGCTACACCTTC. Amino acids: CASSFNGGYGYTF. The V call is TRBV7-9, the J call TRBJ1-2, with no clear D. CDR3 length equals 13 residues. Per the germline V gene, CDR1 is SEHNR and CDR2 is FQNEAQ (reference sequence). Trimming pared 3 bases from V and 4 bases from J, leaving 9 bases between.

This chain joins TRBV11-1 and TRBJ1-6; TRBD1 matches 8 bases. Germline CDR1 SGHAT, CDR2 FQDESV (reference sequence). The CDR3 totals 15 residues. V shed 4 bases and J 4 bases; nucleotides not matched to a gene: 3. The CDR3 nucleotides read TGTGCCAGCAGCTCGGGACAGGCATATAATTCACCCCTCCACTTT. Amino acid sequence: CASSSGQAYNSPLHF.

This rearrangement joins TRBV7-9 to TRBJ2-7; 12 bases are a match to TRBD1. In germline, CDR1 is SEHNR, CDR2 FQNEAQ (reference sequence). With V trimmed by 4 bases and J by 7 bases, 5 bases remained unmatched. The CDR3 length is 14 residues. The CDR3 is CASSSGQGAGEQYF. CDR3 DNA sequence: TGTGCCAGCAGCTCGGGACAGGGGGCCGGGGAGCAGTACTTC.

The chain employs TRBV27 and TRBJ1-2; the D gene is possibly TRBD1 (5 bases). Germline-derived CDR1 and CDR2 are MNHEY and SMNVEV (reference sequence). This CDR3 is built from 14 residues. The V end was cut by 2 bases, the J end by 2 bases, with 9 bases between. The CDR3 sequence is CASSLRQSNYGYTF. In nucleotides, the CDR3 is TGTGCCAGCAGTTTAAGACAGTCCAACTATGGCTACACCTTC.

J is TRBJ2-7 and V is TRBV7-8; possible D gene TRBD1, 6 bases. Germline V CDR1 and CDR2: SGHVS, FQNEAQ. The CDR3 totals 15 residues. V lost 4 bases and J 0 bases, leaving 13 bases between the germline ends. The CDR3 nucleotides read TGTGCCAGCAGCTCAAACTACAGGGACTCCTACGAGCAGTACTTC. As protein: CASSSNYRDSYEQYF.

The rearrangement links TRBV2 to TRBJ2-1, with 10 bases lining up with TRBD2. CDR3 length: 15 amino acids. J gave up 4 bases and V 6 bases, and 6 bases lay outside the gene matches. CDR1 is SNHLY, CDR2 FYNNEI, per germline. CDR3 loop: CASSESGGAYNEQFF. In nucleotides, the CDR3 is TGTGCCAGCAGCGAAAGCGGGGGGGCTTACAATGAGCAGTTCTTC.

The chain is built from TRBV18 and TRBJ2-7; TRBD1 aligns across 8 bases. Germline V gives CDR1 KGHSH, CDR2 LQKENI. The CDR3 runs 13 residues. J was trimmed by 5 bases and V by 3 bases; bases with no gene match: 3. The chain's CDR3 is CASSPQGANEQYF. In DNA, the CDR3 is TGTGCCAGCTCACCTCAGGGGGCCAACGAGCAGTACTTC.

The chain is built from TRBV21-1 and TRBJ2-7; the D call of TRBD1 is as the table states it, not checked on the DNA. TRBV21-1 is reported as a pseudogene. This CDR3 comprises 16 residues. In DNA form, the CDR3 reads TGTGCCAGCAGCGAAGAGGAAACAGGTCTCTCCTACGAGCAGTACTTC. This sequence encodes CASSEEETGLSYEQYF.

The rearrangement joins TRBV7-3 to TRBJ2-3, with 9 bases aligning to TRBD2. V lost 5 bases, J lost 2 bases, and 14 bases stayed unmatched. In germline, CDR1 is SGHTA, CDR2 FQGTGA. This CDR3 has 18 amino acids. The CDR3 DNA is TGTGCCAGCAGCCTGGAGATTATTAGCGGGGGTATCACAGATACGCAGTATTTT. Protein sequence: CASSLEIISGGITDTQYF.